This T cell receptor beta chain was sequenced in a study of beta chain features in type 1 diabetes. Regarding the study as a whole: There was a moderate but significant shortening of TCRB CDR3s in all four CD4+ subsets of Type 1 diabetes patients. In the patient group, naive, central memory and Treg TCRB repertoires seemed more alike than in the healthy donor group. The influence of HLA type on TCRB rearrangement stayed undetermined.

The investigators reverse transcribed all of the isolated RNA, so they sequenced expressed TCRB transcripts. Libraries were prepared by immunoSEQ multiplex PCR; TCRdb keeps only in-frame clonotypes and omits some of them. This sample yields 150,000 to 200,000 clones, of which approximately 62% are seen a single time; roughly 0.092% belongs to the top ten. Every donor provided one heparinised blood draw, which averaged approximately 100 mL. Populations obtained by sorting all exceeded 95% purity. Concerning this clone: The antigen is unknown.

Trimming left V 4 bases short and J 1 base short, with 8 bases between. CDR1 is SGHRS and CDR2 is YFSETQ in the germline V gene. This CDR3 comprises 13 residues. This receptor was obtained from a man aged 30-40 years with type 1 diabetes. The chain carries TRBV5-1 and TRBJ1-1; D gene ambiguous. Sample: naive CD4+ T cells from blood. The CDR3 region is CASSQQENTEAFF. CDR3 nucleotide sequence: TGCGCCAGCAGCCAACAAGAGAACACTGAAGCTTTCTTT.